The present T cell receptor beta chain was sequenced within a study of cytomegalovirus exposure and HLA in healthy donors. Regarding the study as a whole: As a later analysis showed, several of the most significant clusters appeared to be linked to common viral pathogens. Later analysis associated a missense DCLRE1C variant with TCR beta V- and J-gene trimming.

The PCR contained 60 Vbeta and 13 Jbeta primers. The method was immunoSEQ multiplex PCR; TCRdb's version includes in-frame clones alone and lacks a portion of them. The data contain fewer than 120,000 clones, 80% to 85% of them singletons. The CDR3 has 15 amino acids. J was trimmed by 6 bases and V by 7 bases; bases with no gene match: 8. Germline V CDR1 and CDR2: MNHNS, SASEGT. As to this clone: As yet, its antigen is unknown.

The clonotype was recovered from a woman aged 60-75 years in good health and CMV-seropositive. Sample: PBMCs. The chain combines TRBV6-1 with TRBJ1-5, with 11 bases identical to TRBD1. The CDR3 DNA reads TGTGCCAGCACCAGGGACAGGGGGTCAAGTCAGCCCCAGCATTTT. Its translation is CASTRDRGSSQPQHF.